This passage covers 22 T cell receptor beta chains from one sample sequenced in a study of cytomegalovirus exposure and HLA in healthy donors. The study ran its PCR with 60 Vbeta and 13 Jbeta primers. Repertoires were generated with immunoSEQ multiplex PCR, while TCRdb's copy carries only in-frame clones and drops some. The sample shows approximately 120,000 clones, more than 75% of them seen only once. What was sequenced was PBMCs. Receptors were obtained from a man younger than 40 in good health and CMV-seropositive.

This clone was recorded only once. The rearrangement uses TRBV7-8 and TRBJ2-5, with D possibly TRBD2 on 5 matching bases. Trimming removed 10 bases at V and 2 bases at J, with 20 bases between. From germline, CDR1 is SGHVS and CDR2 FQNEAQ. The CDR3 is 15 amino acids. The CDR3 region has the DNA TGTGCCACCACGCTAGCTCCCATGCGGCAAGAGACCCAGTACTTC. Residues: CATTLAPMRQETQYF. Together with reference TRBV7-8 and TRBJ2-5, the CDR3 gives the full variable domain: GAGVSQSPRYKVAKRGQDVALRCDPISGHVSLFWYQQALGQGPEFLTYFQNEAQLDKSGLPSDRFFAERPEGSVSTLKIQRTQQEDSAVYLCATTLAPMRQETQYFGPGTRLLVL.

The rearrangement joins TRBV9 to TRBJ2-1; D is perhaps TRBD2 (5 bases). Per germline, CDR1 SGDLS and CDR2 YYNGEE. Deletions cut 4 bases from V and 9 bases from J, with 14 bases between. The CDR3 covers 13 residues. In DNA, the CDR3 is TGTGCCAGCAGCCCAATGGACTGGCTTGAGCAGTTCTTC. Translating gives CASSPMDWLEQFF.

This chain connects TRBV1 to TRBJ1-1; the table's D gene call, TRBD1, was not cross checked with the DNA. TRBV1 is shown as a pseudogene. The CDR3 is 16 residues long. CDR3 loop: CTSSPRQGTRNTEAFF. The DNA of the CDR3 is TGCACCAGCAGCCCCCGACAGGGAACGAGGAACACTGAAGCTTTCTTT.

The V and J genes are TRBV11-1 and TRBJ2-5, with 9 bases aligning to TRBD2. The CDR3 runs to 18 residues. V lost 1 base and J lost 5; bases outside the gene matches: 14. The germline V gene has CDR1 SGHAT and CDR2 FQDESV (reference sequence). The CDR3 region has the DNA TGTGCCAGCAGCTTAGTTATCCTAGCGGGACGTGGATGGGAGACCCAGTACTTC. It translates to CASSLVILAGRGWETQYF. Filled out from reference TRBV11-1 and TRBJ2-5, the complete variable domain reads EAEVAQSPRYKITEKSQAVAFWCDPISGHATLYWYRQILGQGPELLVQFQDESVVDDSQLPKDRFSAERLKGVDSTLKIQPAELGDSAMYLCASSLVILAGRGWETQYFGPGTRLLVL.

The rearrangement uses TRBV7-2 and TRBJ1-4, with D perhaps TRBD1 (6 bases). V was trimmed by 4 bases and J by 2 bases, leaving 8 bases between them. This CDR3 is built from 14 residues. Germline CDR1 and CDR2: SGHTA and FQGNSA. CDR3 nucleotide sequence: TGTGCCAGCAGCTCAGGGGAGACTAATGAAAAACTGTTTTTT. Amino acid sequence: CASSSGETNEKLFF.

The chain links TRBV5-1 to TRBJ1-1, with D tentatively TRBD1 (6 bases). Trimming took 0 bases from V and 4 from J, leaving 16 bases between them. The germline V gene encodes CDR1 SGHRS and CDR2 YFSETQ. This CDR3 comprises 16 residues. CDR3 protein: CASSLDPGGLGTEAFF. The DNA for the CDR3 is TGCGCCAGCAGCTTGGACCCGGGGGGGCTCGGCACTGAAGCTTTCTTT.

This chain connects TRBV9 to TRBJ2-1; no firm D call. Trimming cost V 3 bases and J 8 bases, with 21 bases left between them. The CDR3 has 16 amino acids. Germline V gene lookup returns CDR1 SGDLS and CDR2 YYNGEE. CDR3 residues: CASSAAEVGRRHEQFF. CDR3 DNA: TGTGCCAGCAGCGCGGCTGAGGTTGGTCGTCGGCATGAGCAGTTCTTC.

The chain carries TRBV15 and TRBJ1-1; the D gene is possibly TRBD1 (5 bases). Germline CDR1 is LNHNV and CDR2 is YYDKDF (reference sequence). Trimming took 5 bases from V and 0 from J, leaving 13 bases between them. The CDR3 spans 15 residues. The CDR3 bases are TGTGCCACCAGCGGGTGGGGCACCTTGAACACTGAAGCTTTCTTT. This translates into CATSGWGTLNTEAFF.

V and J are TRBV5-4 and TRBJ2-3; 7 nucleotides match TRBD2. The germline V gene has CDR1 SGHNT and CDR2 YYREEE (reference sequence). The CDR3 sequence is 15 residues long. V was clipped by 1 base and J by 2 bases; unmatched bases: 4. CDR3 amino acids: CASSLSGGNTDTQYF. CDR3 DNA sequence: TGTGCCAGCAGCTTGTCGGGGGGTAACACAGATACGCAGTATTTT.

The rearrangement uses TRBV9 and TRBJ1-3; maybe TRBD1 (6 bases). This CDR3 spans 13 amino acids. Germline V lookup: CDR1 SGDLS, CDR2 YYNGEE. The germline V and J ends were trimmed by 4 bases and 8 bases, with 13 bases remaining between them. CDR3 DNA sequence: TGTGCCAGCAGCCCCGCCAGGGGAGACACCATATATTTT. It yields the protein CASSPARGDTIYF.

V and J are TRBV15 and TRBJ1-1; D is ambiguous. The CDR3 runs 17 residues. V lost 7 bases and J 5 bases, leaving 26 bases between the germline ends. Germline V gene data show CDR1 as LNHNV and CDR2 as YYDKDF (reference sequence). The CDR3, as DNA: TGTGCCACCACCCCGGGTTTCTTCCGGGTCGGATATACTGAAGCTTTCTTT. Translated: CATTPGFFRVGYTEAFF. Combining the CDR3 with reference TRBV15 and TRBJ1-1 gives the whole variable domain DAMVIQNPRYQVTQFGKPVTLSCSQTLNHNVMYWYQQKSSQAPKLLFHYYDKDFNNEADTPDNFQSRRPNTSFCFLDIRSPGLGDTAMYLCATTPGFFRVGYTEAFFGQGTRLTVV.

V is TRBV5-4 and J is TRBJ1-1; D gene uncertain. The CDR3 runs to 13 residues. V lost 0 bases and J 7 bases, leaving 10 bases between the germline ends. Germline values: CDR1 SGHNT, CDR2 YYREEE (reference sequence). Here the CDR3 DNA reads TGTGCCAGCAGCTTGGGGCAGGCCCGTGAAGCTTTCTTT. Encoded protein: CASSLGQAREAFF.

The V gene is TRBV5-8, the J gene TRBJ1-2; tentatively, D is TRBD1 (5 bases). This CDR3 comprises 15 residues. Per germline, CDR1 SGHTS and CDR2 YDEGEE. Trimming cost V 3 bases and J 7 bases, with 19 bases left between them. The CDR3 protein is CASSWSKWGVVGYTF. CDR3 nucleotides: TGTGCCAGCAGCTGGAGCAAGTGGGGCGTAGTTGGCTACACCTTC.

The chain couples TRBV29-1 to TRBJ2-3; D possibly corresponds to TRBD2 (6 bases). From germline, CDR1 is SQVTM and CDR2 ANQGSEA. The germline V and J ends were trimmed by 4 bases and 2 bases, with 10 bases remaining between them. The CDR3 has 13 amino acids. The CDR3 sequence is CSVGRDLTDTQYF. CDR3 nucleotide sequence: TGCAGCGTTGGGAGGGACCTCACAGATACGCAGTATTTT.

The V and J genes are TRBV6-1 and TRBJ2-3; a possible D gene is TRBD1 (6 bases). CDR1 and CDR2 from the germline V gene are MNHNS and SASEGT. This CDR3 spans 15 amino acids. V lost 8 bases, J lost 3 bases, and 18 bases lay in between. For the CDR3, the DNA is TGTGCCAGCCCCCGAGGGCGGCAGGGGACAGATACGCAGTATTTT. Translation gives CASPRGRQGTDTQYF.

The J gene is TRBJ1-3, the V gene TRBV11-2; perhaps TRBD1 as D (5 bases). V was shortened by 2 bases and J by 4 bases, with 12 bases between the two germline ends. CDR1 and CDR2 from the germline V gene are SGHAT and FQNNGV. The CDR3 covers 15 residues. The CDR3 protein is CASSLTGVGGNTIYF. CDR3 in DNA: TGTGCCAGCAGCTTAACAGGAGTTGGCGGAAACACCATATATTTT.

The chain joins TRBV19 to TRBJ2-7; TRBD2 matches at 11 bases. CDR1 is LNHDA and CDR2 is SQIVND in the germline V gene (reference sequence). The CDR3 runs 16 residues. Unmatched junction bases numbered 8, after V lost 5 bases and J lost 2 bases. The CDR3 DNA sequence: TGTGCCAGTAGTCCCAGGGGACTAGCGGAGACCTACGAGCAGTACTTC. Its translation: CASSPRGLAETYEQYF.

The rearrangement joins TRBV28 to TRBJ1-5, with TRBD1 matching 9 bases. Trimming removed 7 bases from V and 9 bases from J; junction bases left unmatched: 13. Germline V gives CDR1 MDHEN, CDR2 SYDVKM. CDR3 length: 15 residues. The CDR3 reads CASTLGTGRTGPQHF. The CDR3 DNA is TGTGCCAGCACCCTGGGGACAGGGCGCACAGGGCCCCAGCATTTT.

The rearrangement joins TRBV10-2 to TRBJ1-1; 10 bases fit TRBD1. V gave up 6 bases and J gave up 9 bases; unmatched junction bases: 1. The length of the CDR3 is 11 residues. Germline CDR1 WSHSY, CDR2 SAAADI. CDR3 in amino acids: CASSDRGQAFF. The CDR3 DNA reads TGCGCCAGCAGCGACAGGGGGCAAGCTTTCTTT.

This chain connects TRBV6-5 to TRBJ1-2; TRBD1 aligns across 8 bases. The ends lost 2 bases at V and 5 bases at J; junction bases unmatched: 1. The CDR3 consists of 13 residues. Germline CDR1 is MNHEY and CDR2 is SVGAGI. The CDR3 DNA reads as TGTGCCAGCAGTTACACAGGGGGATATGGCTACACCTTC. It encodes CASSYTGGYGYTF.

The chain has TRBV30 and TRBJ1-1, with D unclear. V gave up 3 bases and J gave up 7 bases, with 15 bases separating them. This CDR3 contains 13 residues. The germline V gene encodes CDR1 GTSNPN and CDR2 SVGIG (reference sequence). CDR3 in amino acids: CAWRGEREGEAFF. CDR3 bases: TGTGCCTGGAGGGGCGAGCGGGAAGGTGAAGCTTTCTTT.

The rearrangement joins TRBV19 to TRBJ2-1; TRBD1 matches 7 bases. Germline V CDR1 and CDR2: LNHDA, SQIVND (reference sequence). The junction had 7 bases not matched to a gene; V was cut back by 6 bases and J by 8 bases. The CDR3 covers 13 residues. CDR3 nucleotide sequence: TGTGCCAGTAGCGAGACAGGGCCCTATGAGCAGTTCTTC. Translation gives CASSETGPYEQFF.